The 2 T cell receptor beta chains reported below all come from one sample, sequenced in a study of early T cells in non-severe SARS-CoV-2 infection. TCRdb reanalysed the 5' RACE reads using MiXCR and keeps one entry per CDR3 protein. The table records tens of thousands of distinct CDR3 sequences, around 14% of them present only once. The specimen was whole blood. Receptors were obtained from an adult who was a healthcare worker with PCR-confirmed SARS-CoV-2 infection or an uninfected control (not recorded which).

This clonotype has a handful of counts. The V gene is TRBV21-1, the J gene TRBJ2-2; the table gives TRBD1 as D, unverified against the DNA. TRBV21-1 is a recognized pseudogene. The CDR3 has 18 amino acids. The CDR3 DNA reads as TGTGCCAGCAGCAAAAGTCGGGACAGGGGAATTAACACCGGGGAGCTGTTTTTT. This sequence encodes CASSKSRDRGINTGELFF.

The chain carries TRBV29-1 and TRBJ2-3; D is unresolved. V was cut by 4 bases and J by 5 bases, with 4 bases left in between. Germline CDR1 is SQVTM and CDR2 is ANQGSEA. The CDR3 extends over 10 amino acids. CDR3 residues: CSVGLDTQYF. Here the CDR3 DNA reads TGCAGCGTTGGTTTAGATACGCAGTATTTT.